This paragraph covers one T cell receptor beta chain sequence. Its matching antigen is unknown. This specimen comes from a study of T cell responses to AZD1222 COVID-19 vaccine. Repertoires were generated with immunoSEQ multiplex PCR, while TCRdb's copy carries only in-frame clones and drops some. Counted here are about 180,000 clones, less than 90% occurring once; the ten biggest clones make up 1.5% to 2%. Germline V gene data show CDR1 as DFQATT and CDR2 as SNEGSKA (reference sequence). There are 14 residues in the CDR3. The ends were cut back, 3 bases at V and 2 bases at J, with 14 bases in the middle. Study-level findings and limits: Only a handful of people who got AZD1222 tested seropositive at baseline. Close to half of all spike-specific TCRs reportedly target regions of the variants that are unmutated. Scientists sampled the repertoires only once the peak T cell response had passed. Two AZD1222 administrations were followed by greater Spike-specific TCR breadth and depth.

The rearrangement joins TRBV20-1 to TRBJ2-7; D is undetermined. This TCR derives from an adult in good health. Specimen: peripheral blood, collected on day 0 of AZD1222 vaccination. The CDR3 bases are TGCAGTGCTAGTTTGCCTAAGGGTCCCTACGAGCAGTACTTC. As protein: CSASLPKGPYEQYF.